This TCR beta chain was documented in a study of blood T cells in healthy people across ages. Alongside a J-beta primer mix, a sample-barcoded 5' primer served in a second PCR lasting roughly 7 to 12 cycles. TCRdb itself ran the 5' RACE reads through MiXCR, one entry per CDR3 protein. The sample has around 1.5 million distinct CDR3 sequences; about 31% are singletons. This clonotype was detected a few times. V lost 3 bases and J 2 bases, leaving 14 bases between the germline ends. Germline CDR1 reads MNHEY; CDR2 reads SMNVEV (reference sequence). This CDR3 has 15 amino acids. The TCR was taken from a woman aged 30 to 39 in good health. The chain uses TRBV27 and TRBJ2-7; D gene ambiguous. Source material: blood. CDR3 amino acids: CASSFKRSGAYEQYF. CDR3 coding DNA: TGTGCCAGCAGTTTTAAGCGAAGTGGGGCCTACGAGCAGTACTTC.